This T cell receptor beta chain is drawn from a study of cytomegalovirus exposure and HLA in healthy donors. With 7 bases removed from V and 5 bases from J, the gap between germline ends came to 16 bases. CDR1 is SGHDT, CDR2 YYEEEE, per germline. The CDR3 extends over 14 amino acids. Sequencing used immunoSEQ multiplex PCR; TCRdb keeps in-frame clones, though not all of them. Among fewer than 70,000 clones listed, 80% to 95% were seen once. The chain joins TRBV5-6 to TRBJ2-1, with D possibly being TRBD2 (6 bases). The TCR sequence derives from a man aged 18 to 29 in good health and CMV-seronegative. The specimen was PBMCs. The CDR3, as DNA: TGTGCCAGCGCGCCGGGGGTTAGGAACAATGAGCAGTTCTTC. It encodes CASAPGVRNNEQFF.